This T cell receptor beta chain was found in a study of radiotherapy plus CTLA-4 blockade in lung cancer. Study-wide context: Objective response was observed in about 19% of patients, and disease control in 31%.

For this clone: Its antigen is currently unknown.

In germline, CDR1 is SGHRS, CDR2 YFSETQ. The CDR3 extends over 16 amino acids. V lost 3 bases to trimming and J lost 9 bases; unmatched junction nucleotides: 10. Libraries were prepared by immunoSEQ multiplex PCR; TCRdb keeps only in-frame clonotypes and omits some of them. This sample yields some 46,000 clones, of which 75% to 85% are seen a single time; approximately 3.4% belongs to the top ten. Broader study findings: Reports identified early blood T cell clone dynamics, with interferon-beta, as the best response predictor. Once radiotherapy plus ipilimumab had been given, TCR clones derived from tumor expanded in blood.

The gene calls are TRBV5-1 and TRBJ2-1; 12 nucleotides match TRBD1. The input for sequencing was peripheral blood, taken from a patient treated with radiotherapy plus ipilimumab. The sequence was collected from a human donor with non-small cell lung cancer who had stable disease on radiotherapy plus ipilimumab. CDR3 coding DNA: TGCGCCAGCAGCTGGGGACAGGGGGCTCGAACTGGTGAGCAGTTCTTC. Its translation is CASSWGQGARTGEQFF.